The clone carrying this T cell receptor beta chain has more than one count but fewer than ten. The TCRbeta library was prepared with unique molecular identifiers. TCRdb itself ran the PCR reads through MiXCR, one entry per CDR3 protein. This table holds 200,000 to 250,000 distinct CDR3 sequences, roughly 10% found once. This CDR3 has 14 residues. Germline CDR1 reads MNHEY; CDR2 reads SVGAGI. Trimming pared 4 bases from V and 5 bases from J, leaving 14 bases between. This entry comes from a study of T-cell reconstitution after alpha-beta-depleted transplantation in children. The rearrangement uses TRBV6-5 and TRBJ1-1; TRBD1 is a possible D gene (6 bases). The material was PBMCs from the stem cell graft donor, obtained from the stem cell graft. This receptor was identified in a human donor who donated a stem cell graft to a child with acute lymphoblastic leukemia. The chain's CDR3 is CASSSRGRSTEAFF. In DNA, the CDR3 is TGTGCCAGCAGTTCACGGGGGCGGAGTACTGAAGCTTTCTTT.